A single sample is the source of the 6 T cell receptor beta chains below, sequenced in a study of CD8 T cells in Susac syndrome. A quantity of about 0.5 to 1 ug RNA underwent reverse transcription using random hexamers. In TCRdb, the immunoSEQ multiplex PCR reads were re-called with MiXCR into one record per CDR3 protein. The data show 140,000 to 150,000 distinct CDR3 sequences, approximately 93% seen once. Sequencing was done on a sample of CD4+ T cells from PBMCs. The receptors shown here come from a human donor in good health.

The chain is built from TRBV7-6 and TRBJ1-1, with a tentative D call TRBD1 (6 bases). The CDR3 extends over 15 amino acids. The V end was cut by 6 bases, the J end by 4 bases, with 18 bases between. Looked up from germline, CDR1 is SGHVS and CDR2 is FNYEAQ. CDR3 loop: CASSSAQGLFTEAFF. As DNA, the CDR3 is TGTGCCAGCAGTTCTGCTCAGGGGCTTTTCACTGAAGCTTTCTTT.

This chain joins TRBV19 and TRBJ2-1; 7 bases map to TRBD2. V was clipped by 5 bases and J by 1 base; unmatched bases: 11. CDR1 and CDR2 from the germline V gene are LNHDA and SQIVND (reference sequence). The CDR3 contains 17 residues. Here the CDR3 DNA reads TGTGCCAGTAGTTCCCCCTCCGCCGGGGGGTCCTACAATGAGCAGTTCTTC. Protein: CASSSPSAGGSYNEQFF.

The chain carries TRBV5-1 and TRBJ1-3; D gene uncertain. The V end lost 3 bases, the J end lost 2 bases, and 9 bases lay between the germline ends. From germline, CDR1 is SGHRS and CDR2 YFSETQ. The CDR3 contains 14 residues. The CDR3: CASSSGLTGNTIYF. The CDR3 bases are TGCGCCAGCAGCTCTGGACTTACTGGAAACACCATATATTTT. Filled out from reference TRBV5-1 and TRBJ1-3, the complete variable domain reads KAGVTQTPRYLIKTRGQQVTLSCSPISGHRSVSWYQQTPGQGLQFLFEYFSETQRNKGNFPGRFSGRQFSNSRSEMNVSTLELGDSALYLCASSSGLTGNTIYFGEGSWLTVV.

The table lists this clonotype with a count of one. This chain uses TRBV6-1 with TRBJ2-1; perhaps TRBD1 as D (6 bases). The germline V and J ends were trimmed by 6 bases and 1 base, with 13 bases remaining between them. The CDR3 is 15 residues long. CDR1 and CDR2 (germline): MNHNS, SASEGT. This CDR3 reads CASSRTEVSYNEQFF. DNA of the CDR3: TGTGCCAGCAGCCGGACAGAAGTATCCTACAATGAGCAGTTCTTC.

V and J are TRBV24-1 and TRBJ2-1; 12 bases are a match to TRBD2. Germline loops: CDR1 KGHDR, CDR2 SFDVKD. V lost 6 bases and J lost 4; bases outside the gene matches: 3. There are 15 residues in the CDR3. The CDR3 DNA reads TGTGCCACCAGTCGGACTAGCGGGATATACAATGAGCAGTTCTTC. It yields the protein CATSRTSGIYNEQFF.

The CDR3 nucleotides are TGTGCCATCAGTGAGCTTTTGGGAGGGAGCGAGCAGTACTTC. It encodes CAISELLGGSEQYF. V usage is TRBV10-3 and J usage is TRBJ2-7, with 7 bases matching TRBD2. This CDR3 spans 14 amino acids. V was clipped by 2 bases and J by 6 bases; unmatched bases: 7. The V gene's germline CDR1 is ENHRY and CDR2 SYGVKD.